Presented here are 32 T cell receptor beta chains from one specimen sequenced in a study of blood T cell repertoires in COVID-19. Sequencing used immunoSEQ multiplex PCR; TCRdb keeps in-frame clones, though not all of them. This table holds around 250,000 clones, around four fifths found once. Sequencing input: peripheral blood. These receptors originate from an elderly man with acute or convalescent COVID-19.

V gene TRBV5-4 combines with J gene TRBJ1-6; D not certain. V shed 4 bases and J shed 7 bases, with 15 bases lying between them. The CDR3 spans 15 residues. Per the germline V gene, CDR1 is SGHNT and CDR2 is YYREEE (reference sequence). The CDR3 coding sequence is TGTGCCAGCAGCAAACTCGGCGGGCAAAATTCACCCCTCCACTTT. The encoded protein is CASSKLGGQNSPLHF.

The chain uses TRBV2 and TRBJ1-2; no reliable D call. Germline V gives CDR1 SNHLY, CDR2 FYNNEI. The length of the CDR3 is 16 residues. V lost 5 bases to trimming and J lost 7 bases, with 23 bases between them. In nucleotides, the CDR3 is TGTGCCAGCAGTCTGGGCCGTTCTGCGAGACCCTTTGGCTACACCTTC. Translation gives CASSLGRSARPFGYTF.

This clone was recorded only once. This sequence joins TRBV9 and TRBJ2-1; 7 positions match TRBD2. The CDR3 length is 16 residues. J lost 9 bases, V lost 5 bases, and 17 bases had no gene match. The germline V gene encodes CDR1 SGDLS and CDR2 YYNGEE. The CDR3 loop reads CASSSGGGPPSGEQFF. DNA for the CDR3: TGTGCCAGCAGTTCGGGCGGGGGACCCCCGAGCGGTGAGCAGTTCTTC.

The chain uses TRBV3-1 (or the pseudogene TRBV3-2) and TRBJ1-5; 8 bases agree with TRBD1. Germline trimming cut 4 bases from V and 7 bases from J; bases unmatched to any gene: 6. This CDR3 is built from 14 residues. The germline gives CDR1 LGHDT, CDR2 YNNKEL (reference sequence). The CDR3 DNA follows: TGTGCCAGCAGCCTCGGACAGGGTGGACAGCCCCAGCATTTT. Encoded protein: CASSLGQGGQPQHF.

This chain joins TRBV2 and TRBJ1-6; 7 bases line up with TRBD1. The V gene end was trimmed by 8 bases and the J gene end by 3 bases; junction bases not matched to a gene: 1. The length of the CDR3 is 13 residues. CDR1 SNHLY and CDR2 FYNNEI come from the germline V gene. CDR3 protein: CASGQDYNSPLHF. In DNA form, the CDR3 reads TGTGCCAGCGGACAGGACTATAATTCACCCCTCCACTTT.

This clone was recorded only once. The rearrangement links TRBV2 to TRBJ2-3; D not resolved. The CDR3 runs to 14 residues. The V end was cut by 3 bases, the J end by 4 bases, with 11 bases between. The germline gives CDR1 SNHLY, CDR2 FYNNEI. CDR3 nucleotides: TGTGCCAGCAGTGAGATGGCTCCCGCAGATACGCAGTATTTT. Protein: CASSEMAPADTQYF.

The genes are TRBV19 and TRBJ2-3, with a weak D call TRBD1 (5 bases). The germline gives CDR1 LNHDA, CDR2 SQIVND (reference sequence). This CDR3 region has 14 residues. V was shortened by 5 bases and J by 5 bases, with 14 bases between the two germline ends. Written as DNA, the CDR3 is TGTGCCAGTAGTCTTACGGGCAGGGAAGATACGCAGTATTTT. It translates to CASSLTGREDTQYF.

The V and J genes are TRBV27 and TRBJ2-7; 7 bases align to TRBD1. J gave up 0 bases and V 8 bases, and 4 bases lay outside the gene matches. This CDR3 has 13 amino acids. The germline CDR1 and CDR2 sequences are MNHEY and SMNVEV (reference sequence). The CDR3 bases are TGTGCCAGCGTAGACAGGGCCTCCTACGAGCAGTACTTC. It translates to CASVDRASYEQYF.

This clone was observed a handful of times. This chain connects TRBV7-9 to TRBJ2-7, with D tentatively TRBD2 (6 bases). Per the germline V gene, CDR1 is SEHNR and CDR2 is FQNEAQ (reference sequence). V was clipped by 4 bases and J by 9 bases, with 19 bases between them. The CDR3 covers 14 residues. The CDR3 loop is CASSSPGPRLVQYF. The CDR3 DNA is TGTGCCAGCAGCTCGCCCGGACCCAGACTAGTGCAGTACTTC.

The gene calls are TRBV7-2 and TRBJ1-5, with D unresolved. Trimming removed 0 bases at V and 6 bases at J, with 12 bases between. The CDR3 is made up of 15 amino acids. Germline V gives CDR1 SGHTA, CDR2 FQGNSA. The CDR3 nucleotides are TGTGCCAGCAGCTTAGCAGCCGGTCTTGTTCAGCCCCAGCATTTT. This gives the protein CASSLAAGLVQPQHF.

The genes are TRBV27 and TRBJ2-7; unclear D gene. Germline lookup yields CDR1 MNHEY and CDR2 SMNVEV (reference sequence). This CDR3 contains 15 residues. Trimming took 5 bases from V and 0 from J, leaving 14 bases between them. CDR3 DNA sequence: TGTGCCAGCAGTGCCAGACCGTCGGGCTCCTACGAGCAGTACTTC. Translation: CASSARPSGSYEQYF.

V and J are TRBV29-1 and TRBJ2-2, with D possibly being TRBD2 (6 bases). The CDR3 consists of 15 residues. V was pared by 3 bases and J by 6 bases, with 17 bases between. In germline, CDR1 is SQVTM, CDR2 ANQGSEA. The CDR3 region is CSVDERDLGAGELFF. CDR3 in DNA: TGCAGCGTTGATGAACGGGACTTAGGGGCCGGGGAGCTGTTTTTT.

J is TRBJ1-1 and V is TRBV27; 9 nucleotides match TRBD1. Germline CDR1 MNHEY, CDR2 SMNVEV (reference sequence). This CDR3 has 17 residues. V lost 2 bases to trimming and J lost 1 base; unmatched junction nucleotides: 8. In DNA form, the CDR3 reads TGTGCCAGCAGTTTAAGAAGACAGGGGGGATCGAACACTGAAGCTTTCTTT. It encodes CASSLRRQGGSNTEAFF.

This clone was seen only a few times. The rearrangement uses TRBV18 and TRBJ2-1; 8 bases match TRBD2. Trimming at V came to 1 base and at J to 3 bases, leaving 2 bases not matched to a gene. The germline V gene has CDR1 KGHSH and CDR2 LQKENI. The CDR3 loop spans 15 amino acids. The CDR3 nucleotides read TGTGCCAGCTCACCACAAGCGGGAGTCTACAATGAGCAGTTCTTC. Translation gives CASSPQAGVYNEQFF.

DNA for the CDR3: TGTGCCAGCAGCCTCGACAGGGTGTCCTACGAGCAGTACTTC. Its protein is CASSLDRVSYEQYF. This chain connects TRBV2 to TRBJ2-7; 7 bases match TRBD1. From germline, CDR1 is SNHLY and CDR2 FYNNEI. This CDR3 spans 14 amino acids. J lost 1 base, V lost 6 bases, and 6 bases had no gene match. The variable domain in full, completed from reference TRBV2 and TRBJ2-7, reads EPEVTQTPSHQVTQMGQEVILRCVPISNHLYFYWYRQILGQKVEFLVSFYNNEISEKSEIFDDQFSVERPDGSNFTLKIRSTKLEDSAMYFCASSLDRVSYEQYFGPGTRLTVT.

The chain joins TRBV7-7 to TRBJ2-1, with D maybe TRBD2 (5 bases). The germline V gene has CDR1 SSHAT and CDR2 FNYEAQ (reference sequence). Trimming removed 5 bases at V and 1 base at J, with 9 bases between. The length of the CDR3 is 14 residues. In DNA, the CDR3 is TGTGCCAGCAGCCCTCCGGGGTCCTACAATGAGCAGTTCTTC. Its translation: CASSPPGSYNEQFF.

This clone turned up a few times. The CDR3 DNA follows: TGTGCCACCCAAGGGGAGGAGTCTCAGCCCCAGCATTTT. It translates to CATQGEESQPQHF. This rearrangement joins TRBV10-3 to TRBJ1-5, with D perhaps TRBD1 (5 bases). V dropped 10 bases and J dropped 6 bases, with 16 bases sitting between them. The germline CDR1 and CDR2 sequences are ENHRY and SYGVKD. The CDR3 sequence is 13 residues long.

This chain joins TRBV6-1 and TRBJ1-1; D is unclear. The CDR3 runs to 13 residues. CDR1 is MNHNS and CDR2 is SASEGT in the germline V gene. The V and J ends lost 3 bases and 1 base respectively, with 6 bases between them. The CDR3 region has the DNA TGTGCCAGCAGTGAGGAGGAGAACACTGAAGCTTTCTTT. Encoded protein: CASSEEENTEAFF.

This chain links TRBV18 with TRBJ2-5; D gene unclear. The CDR3 sequence is 16 residues long. CDR1 KGHSH and CDR2 LQKENI come from the germline V gene. V was cut by 0 bases and J by 7 bases, with 18 bases left in between. DNA of the CDR3: TGTGCCAGCTCACCACCGTTGGCTCCCCAGAGGTTGACCCAGTACTTC. It is translated as CASSPPLAPQRLTQYF.

The chain has TRBV11-2 and TRBJ1-2; TRBD1 matches at 7 bases. The CDR3 has 14 residues. V was clipped by 5 bases and J by 7 bases; unmatched bases: 10. Germline-derived CDR1 and CDR2 are SGHAT and FQNNGV. The CDR3, as DNA: TGTGCCAGCAGCCCAACGACAGGGCTTAGTGGCTACACCTTC. Translating gives CASSPTTGLSGYTF. The full variable domain, in which reference TRBV11-2 and TRBJ1-2 provide the parts outside the CDR3, is EAGVAQSPRYKIIEKRQSVAFWCNPISGHATLYWYQQILGQGPKLLIQFQNNGVVDDSQLPKDRFSAERLKGVDSTLKIQPAKLEDSAVYLCASSPTTGLSGYTFGSGTRLTVV.

V and J are TRBV19 and TRBJ1-1; D not resolved. V lost 3 bases and J lost 2, with 7 bases in between. The CDR3 is 13 residues long. CDR1 is LNHDA, CDR2 SQIVND, per germline (reference sequence). CDR3 amino acids: CASSIVANTEAFF. The CDR3 bases are TGTGCCAGTAGTATCGTAGCCAACACTGAAGCTTTCTTT.

The chain carries TRBV10-2 and TRBJ2-1; TRBD1 is a possible D gene (6 bases). The length of the CDR3 is 16 residues. CDR1 is WSHSY and CDR2 is SAAADI in the germline V gene. Trimming removed 3 bases from V and 9 bases from J, with 21 bases in between. CDR3 bases: TGCGCCAGCAGTGAATCTAGGCAGGGGCGCCGAGGTGAGCAGTTCTTC. Translation gives CASSESRQGRRGEQFF.

The genes are TRBV4-1 and TRBJ2-2, with 7 bases lining up with TRBD2. The CDR3 runs 17 residues. J gave up 6 bases and V 0 bases, and 10 bases lay outside the gene matches. Germline values: CDR1 MGHRA, CDR2 YSYEKL. CDR3 DNA: TGCGCCAGCAGCCAAGATCTCCGGCGGGAGTGGTCCGGGGAGCTGTTTTTT. It codes for CASSQDLRREWSGELFF.

This chain links TRBV7-9 with TRBJ1-1, with D hard to call. The CDR3 has 14 amino acids. Germline CDR1 reads SEHNR; CDR2 reads FQNEAQ (reference sequence). V lost 3 bases, J lost 1 base, and 9 bases lay in between. This CDR3 is CASSFQQKNTEAFF. Written as DNA, the CDR3 is TGTGCCAGCAGCTTCCAACAGAAGAACACTGAAGCTTTCTTT.

The chain is built from TRBV28 and TRBJ2-7; TRBD1 might be the D (5 bases). The V gene lost 1 base and the J gene lost 4 bases, with 11 bases spanning the gap. This CDR3 region has 14 residues. Germline lookup yields CDR1 MDHEN and CDR2 SYDVKM. CDR3 DNA: TGTGCCAGCAGTTTATCAGGGTTTGAGTACGAGCAGTACTTC. Amino acids: CASSLSGFEYEQYF. Complete variable domain (other parts from reference TRBV28 and TRBJ2-7): DVKVTQSSRYLVKRTGEKVFLECVQDMDHENMFWYRQDPGLGLRLIYFSYDVKMKEKGDIPEGYSVSREKKERFSLILESASTNQTSMYLCASSLSGFEYEQYFGPGTRLTVT.

This chain uses TRBV11-2 with TRBJ1-5; D is unclear. Deletions cut 2 bases from V and 3 bases from J, with 17 bases between. In germline, CDR1 is SGHAT, CDR2 FQNNGV. The CDR3 extends over 17 amino acids. The CDR3 coding sequence is TGTGCCAGCAGCTTAAGGGAGGCTCCGAGGCCCAATCAGCCCCAGCATTTT. Residues: CASSLREAPRPNQPQHF.

This chain joins TRBV7-8 and TRBJ1-1; a weak D match, TRBD1 (5 bases). This CDR3 region has 16 residues. V was clipped by 4 bases and J by 0 bases, with 15 bases between them. Germline values: CDR1 SGHVS, CDR2 FQNEAQ. In DNA form, the CDR3 reads TGTGCCAGCAGCTGGGCCGGGGGTGTAATGAACACTGAAGCTTTCTTT. Its translation: CASSWAGGVMNTEAFF.

V and J are TRBV6-5 and TRBJ1-1, with 10 bases lining up with TRBD1. The CDR3 has 13 amino acids. Germline V gene data show CDR1 as MNHEY and CDR2 as SVGAGI. After removal of 6 bases from V and 6 bases from J, the junction contained 4 bases not matched to a gene. CDR3: CASRRTGGAEAFF. In DNA, the CDR3 is TGTGCCAGCAGGAGGACAGGGGGTGCTGAAGCTTTCTTT.

The J gene is TRBJ1-4, the V gene TRBV2, with a tentative D call TRBD1 (6 bases). Trimming shortened V by 2 bases and J by 5 bases, and 12 bases separated the two germline ends. CDR1 is SNHLY, CDR2 FYNNEI, per germline. CDR3 size: 15 residues. CDR3 amino acids: CASSERQVGNEKLFF. The CDR3 coding sequence is TGTGCCAGCAGTGAAAGACAGGTTGGGAATGAAAAACTGTTTTTT.

The CDR3 DNA follows: TGTGCCAGCAGTCCTCCAGGGTTTAACACCGGGGAGCTGTTTTTT. This gives the protein CASSPPGFNTGELFF. This chain links TRBV28 with TRBJ2-2; tentative D call: TRBD1 (5 bases). From germline, CDR1 is MDHEN and CDR2 SYDVKM. This CDR3 is 15 amino acids long. The V gene lost 5 bases and the J gene lost 2 bases, with 12 bases spanning the gap.

The chain recombines TRBV27 with TRBJ2-7; 13 bases are a match to TRBD2. In germline, CDR1 is MNHEY, CDR2 SMNVEV (reference sequence). Trimming took 5 bases from V and 1 from J; bases not matched to a gene: 5. The CDR3 covers 16 residues. The CDR3 loop is CASSLLAGGRSYEQYF. The DNA of the CDR3 is TGTGCCAGCAGTCTACTAGCGGGGGGGAGGTCCTACGAGCAGTACTTC.

This chain uses TRBV19 with TRBJ1-2; TRBD1 matches at 8 bases. Trimming took 6 bases from V and 7 from J; bases not matched to a gene: 7. This CDR3 region has 13 residues. Germline lookup yields CDR1 LNHDA and CDR2 SQIVND (reference sequence). This chain's CDR3 is CASSMTGVIGYTF. The CDR3 DNA reads as TGTGCCAGTAGCATGACAGGGGTGATTGGCTACACCTTC.